The subject of this entry is one T cell receptor (beta chain). These data come from a study of blood T cells in healthy people across ages. PCR was performed a second time for roughly 7 to 11 cycles using a sample-barcoded 5' primer and a J-beta primer mix. TCRdb processed the 5' RACE reads anew with MiXCR; each CDR3 protein has one entry. Altogether 1.4 million to 1.5 million distinct CDR3 sequences are present, approximately 38% being singletons, with the ten largest covering around 8%. The CDR3 contains 18 residues. CDR1 and CDR2 (germline): SQVTM, ANQGSEA. Germline trimming cut 6 bases from V and 1 base from J; bases unmatched to any gene: 13. Extractions gave at least 5 micrograms of total RNA per sample.

The chain links TRBV29-1 to TRBJ2-5, with 14 bases lining up with TRBD2. This TCR came from a woman in her late teens or twenties in good health. Sequencing input: blood. CDR3: CSVLGLAGAREFQETQYF. The CDR3 nucleotides are TGCAGCGTCTTGGGACTAGCGGGGGCCCGTGAGTTCCAAGAGACCCAGTACTTC. The full variable domain, its missing parts supplied by reference TRBV29-1 and TRBJ2-5, is SAVISQKPSRDICQRGTSLTIQCQVDSQVTMMFWYRQQPGQSLTLIATANQGSEATYESGFVIDKFPISRPNLTFSTLTVSNMSPEDSSIYLCSVLGLAGAREFQETQYFGPGTRLLVL.